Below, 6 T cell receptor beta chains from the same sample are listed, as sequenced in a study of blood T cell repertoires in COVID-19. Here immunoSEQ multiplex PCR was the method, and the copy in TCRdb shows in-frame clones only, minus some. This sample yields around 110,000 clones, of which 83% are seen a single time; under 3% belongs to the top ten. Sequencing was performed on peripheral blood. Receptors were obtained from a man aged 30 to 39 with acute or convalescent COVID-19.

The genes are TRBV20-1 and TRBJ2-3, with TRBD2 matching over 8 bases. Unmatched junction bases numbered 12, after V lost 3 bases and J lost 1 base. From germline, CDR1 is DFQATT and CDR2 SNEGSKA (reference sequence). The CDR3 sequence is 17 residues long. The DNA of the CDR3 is TGCAGTGCTAGTCGGCGCGGGGGGCAGGGTGGCACAGATACGCAGTATTTT. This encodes CSASRRGGQGGTDTQYF.

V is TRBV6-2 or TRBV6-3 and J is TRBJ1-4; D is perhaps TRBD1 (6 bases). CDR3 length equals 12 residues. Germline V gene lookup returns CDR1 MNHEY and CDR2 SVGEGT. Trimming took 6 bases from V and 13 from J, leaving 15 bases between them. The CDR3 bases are TGTGCCAGCAGCAGACAGGCCCGAGGACTGTTTTTT. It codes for CASSRQARGLFF.

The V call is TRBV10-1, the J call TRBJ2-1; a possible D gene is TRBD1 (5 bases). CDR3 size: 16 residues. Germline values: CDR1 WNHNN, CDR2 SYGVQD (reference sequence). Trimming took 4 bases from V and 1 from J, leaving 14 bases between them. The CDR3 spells CASSGQTLFSYNEQFF. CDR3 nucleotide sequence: TGCGCCAGCAGTGGACAGACCTTGTTTTCCTACAATGAGCAGTTCTTC.

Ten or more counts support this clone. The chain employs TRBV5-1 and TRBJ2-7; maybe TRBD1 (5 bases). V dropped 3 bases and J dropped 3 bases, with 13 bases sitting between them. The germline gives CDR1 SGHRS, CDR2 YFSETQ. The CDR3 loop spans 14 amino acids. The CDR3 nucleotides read TGCGCCAGCAGCTCTGGTAGAGACAGCTACGAGCAGTACTTC. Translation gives CASSSGRDSYEQYF.

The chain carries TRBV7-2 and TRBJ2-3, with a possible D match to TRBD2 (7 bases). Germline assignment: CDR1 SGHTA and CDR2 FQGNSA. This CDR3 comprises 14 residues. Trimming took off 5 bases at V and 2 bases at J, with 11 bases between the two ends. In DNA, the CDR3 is TGTGCCAGCAGCCCGGGGGGCCCCACAGATACGCAGTATTTT. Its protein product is CASSPGGPTDTQYF.

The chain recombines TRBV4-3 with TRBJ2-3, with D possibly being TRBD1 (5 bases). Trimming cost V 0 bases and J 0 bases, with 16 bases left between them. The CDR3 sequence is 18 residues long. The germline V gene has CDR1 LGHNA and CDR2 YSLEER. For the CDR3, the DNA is TGCGCCAGCAGCCAAGAATTTCTGGGCCAGGGAAGCACAGATACGCAGTATTTT. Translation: CASSQEFLGQGSTDTQYF.